A single sample is the source of the 29 T cell receptor beta chains below, sequenced in a study of cytomegalovirus exposure and HLA in healthy donors. The data were produced by immunoSEQ multiplex PCR, yet TCRdb's version contains in-frame clones alone and is incomplete. The sample lists 98,000 or so clones, 95% occurring once. What was sequenced was PBMCs. The source is a woman aged 18-35 years in good health and CMV-seronegative.

V gene TRBV10-1 combines with J gene TRBJ2-7, with 8 bases aligning to TRBD2. This CDR3 spans 12 amino acids. Germline V gene lookup returns CDR1 WNHNN and CDR2 SYGVQD (reference sequence). V trimming: 4 bases; J trimming: 5 bases; junction bases outside the gene matches: 1. The DNA of the CDR3 is TGCGCCAGCAGTGGGACTAGCAACGAGCAGTACTTC. It translates to CASSGTSNEQYF.

V and J are TRBV18 and TRBJ2-7, with TRBD1 matching over 8 bases. The germline CDR1 and CDR2 sequences are KGHSH and LQKENI. The CDR3 contains 13 residues. V gave up 3 bases and J gave up 11 bases; unmatched junction bases: 9. CDR3 nucleotides: TGTGCCAGCTCACCCTCCCAGGGGGCTTCCGAGTACTTC. This encodes CASSPSQGASEYF. Based on the CDR3 plus reference TRBV18 and TRBJ2-7, the full variable domain is NAGVMQNPRHLVRRRGQEARLRCSPMKGHSHVYWYRQLPEEGLKFMVYLQKENIIDESGMPKERFSAEFPKEGPSILRIQQVVRGDSAAYFCASSPSQGASEYFGPGTRLTVT.

The J gene is TRBJ1-1, the V gene TRBV6-5; D is possibly TRBD1 (6 bases). Trimming pared 6 bases from V and 10 bases from J, leaving 12 bases between. The V gene's germline CDR1 is MNHEY and CDR2 SVGAGI. This CDR3 is built from 11 residues. CDR3 DNA: TGTGCCAGCAGAACAGGGCGGGCAGCTTTCTTT. It yields the protein CASRTGRAAFF.

This rearrangement joins TRBV27 to TRBJ1-1; TRBD1 matches 10 bases. V gave up 9 bases and J gave up 4 bases; unmatched junction bases: 14. Germline V lookup: CDR1 MNHEY, CDR2 SMNVEV (reference sequence). CDR3 length equals 16 residues. Here the CDR3 DNA reads TGTGCCAGACCCCGGGACAGGGGAAGATCATGCACTGAAGCTTTCTTT. This encodes CARPRDRGRSCTEAFF.

This rearrangement joins TRBV30 to TRBJ1-3; D ambiguous. This CDR3 spans 12 amino acids. Trimming left V 2 bases short and J 4 bases short, with 6 bases between. Germline values: CDR1 GTSNPN, CDR2 SVGIG (reference sequence). This CDR3 reads CAWSSGGNTIYF. The CDR3 DNA reads TGTGCCTGGAGTTCGGGGGGAAACACCATATATTTT. Variable domain in full (rest from reference TRBV30 and TRBJ1-3): SQTIHQWPATLVQPVGSPLSLECTVEGTSNPNLYWYRQAAGRGLQLLFYSVGIGQISSEVPQNLSASRPQDRQFILSSKKLLLSDSGFYLCAWSSGGNTIYFGEGSWLTVV.

The CDR3 here is CASSVGHNYGYTF. The CDR3 nucleotides are TGTGCCAGCAGCGTCGGACACAACTATGGCTACACCTTC. The chain combines TRBV14 with TRBJ1-2; tentatively, D is TRBD1 (5 bases). V was pared by 5 bases and J by 2 bases, with 9 bases between. The germline gives CDR1 SGHDN, CDR2 FVKESK. The CDR3 totals 13 residues.

In regard to this clone: A junction end diverges from the germline sequence, so it may reflect a read error. V and J are TRBV5-1 and TRBJ1-1; weak D call: TRBD1 (6 bases). In germline, CDR1 is SGHRS, CDR2 YFSETQ. The CDR3 totals 17 residues. CDR3 loop: CTSSLVGGAGIPTEAFF. The CDR3 region has the DNA TGCACCAGCAGCTTGGTAGGGGGGGCCGGCATCCCCACTGAAGCTTTCTTT.

The rearrangement joins TRBV6-8 to TRBJ2-7, with 10 bases fitting TRBD2. The CDR3 runs 14 residues. Trimming took 2 bases from V and 4 from J; bases not matched to a gene: 2. Germline-derived CDR1 and CDR2 are MNHGY and SAAAGT. The CDR3, as DNA: TGTGCCAGCAGTTACGAGGGACTAGCGTACGAGCAGTACTTC. This codes for CASSYEGLAYEQYF.

The chain couples TRBV7-3 to TRBJ2-6; a weak D match, TRBD2 (5 bases). Germline V gene sequence: CDR1 SGHTA, CDR2 FQGTGA. The CDR3 totals 15 residues. V lost 1 base to trimming and J lost 4 bases, with 8 bases between them. The CDR3 sequence is CASSLMGAGANVLTF. CDR3 DNA sequence: TGTGCCAGCAGCTTAATGGGAGCGGGGGCCAACGTCCTGACTTTC.

CDR3 protein: CASSPTGESNQPQHF. The CDR3 bases are TGTGCCAGCAGCCCGACAGGGGAAAGCAATCAGCCCCAGCATTTT. V gene TRBV6-5 combines with J gene TRBJ1-5, with TRBD1 matching over 8 bases. V lost 6 bases, J lost 1 base, and 5 bases stayed unmatched. CDR3 length: 15 amino acids. CDR1 is MNHEY, CDR2 SVGAGI, per germline.

On this clone: Other DNA sequences in this specimen translate into the identical CDR3. The chain uses TRBV6-5 and TRBJ1-1, with D uncertain. Germline CDR1 is MNHEY and CDR2 is SVGAGI. The V end lost 4 bases, the J end lost 1 base, and 7 bases lay between the germline ends. The CDR3 has 13 residues. The CDR3 DNA sequence: TGTGCCAGCAGTTTACAAGAGAACACTGAAGCTTTCTTT. Translated: CASSLQENTEAFF.

The chain employs TRBV19 and TRBJ2-4, with 8 bases matching TRBD1. The CDR3 is made up of 17 amino acids. The germline gives CDR1 LNHDA, CDR2 SQIVND (reference sequence). V lost 3 bases to trimming and J lost 3 bases; unmatched junction nucleotides: 10. The CDR3 region has the DNA TGTGCCAGTAGTATCCAGGGGGCAGGAACCAACAAAAACATTCAGTACTTC. Protein: CASSIQGAGTNKNIQYF. Full variable domain (missing parts from reference TRBV19 and TRBJ2-4): DGGITQSPKYLFRKEGQNVTLSCEQNLNHDAMYWYRQDPGQGLRLIYYSQIVNDFQKGDIAEGYSVSREKKESFPLTVTSAQKNPTAFYLCASSIQGAGTNKNIQYFGAGTRLSVL.

This clone was found once. The V call is TRBV6-1, the J call TRBJ1-2; the D gene is possibly TRBD1 (5 bases). Germline CDR1 reads MNHNS; CDR2 reads SASEGT. This CDR3 comprises 11 residues. Trimming pared 8 bases from V and 2 bases from J, leaving 6 bases between. CDR3 DNA sequence: TGTGCCAGCCGACAGAACTATGGCTACACCTTC. Encoded protein: CASRQNYGYTF.

This chain uses TRBV19 with TRBJ2-1; 7 nucleotides line up with TRBD1. The CDR3 runs 15 residues. Germline V lookup: CDR1 LNHDA, CDR2 SQIVND (reference sequence). After removal of 5 bases from V and 5 bases from J, the junction contained 9 bases not matched to a gene. The CDR3 here is CASSSRQGFNNEQFF. CDR3 nucleotides: TGTGCCAGTAGTTCTCGACAGGGATTTAACAATGAGCAGTTCTTC.

The chain has TRBV4-2 and TRBJ2-2, with 11 bases aligning to TRBD1. The V gene end was trimmed by 2 bases and the J gene end by 3 bases; junction bases not matched to a gene: 8. The CDR3 has 18 amino acids. Germline values: CDR1 LGHNA, CDR2 YNFKEQ. In nucleotides, the CDR3 is TGTGCCAGCAGCCAAATGGGGACAGGGGGTTTGTACACCGGGGAGCTGTTTTTT. This sequence encodes CASSQMGTGGLYTGELFF.

V and J are TRBV5-6 and TRBJ1-6; maybe TRBD1 (5 bases). Germline V CDR1 and CDR2: SGHDT, YYEEEE. The germline V and J ends were trimmed by 1 base and 0 bases, with 8 bases remaining between them. This CDR3 comprises 16 residues. CDR3: CASSLRGSSYNSPLHF. In DNA, the CDR3 is TGTGCCAGCAGCTTGCGGGGGAGCTCCTATAATTCACCCCTCCACTTT.

The gene calls are TRBV5-4 and TRBJ2-5, with unresolved D. The V and J ends lost 0 bases and 1 base respectively, with 7 bases between them. The CDR3 consists of 14 residues. CDR1 is SGHNT and CDR2 is YYREEE in the germline V gene (reference sequence). The CDR3, as DNA: TGTGCCAGCAGCTTGGCCCTAGGCCAAGAGACCCAGTACTTC. The encoded protein is CASSLALGQETQYF.

This chain joins TRBV7-9 and TRBJ2-7; TRBD1 aligns across 8 bases. Trimming at V came to 4 bases and at J to 1 base, leaving 9 bases not matched to a gene. The CDR3 covers 16 residues. Germline V gives CDR1 SEHNR, CDR2 FQNEAQ (reference sequence). CDR3 DNA: TGTGCCAGCAGCTCAGCCACCGGGACAGGTTCCTACGAGCAGTACTTC. Translating it yields CASSSATGTGSYEQYF.

This chain joins TRBV6-1 and TRBJ2-2; no definite D call. V was trimmed by 7 bases and J by 7 bases, leaving 7 bases between them. From germline, CDR1 is MNHNS and CDR2 SASEGT. This CDR3 is 11 amino acids long. The CDR3 DNA sequence: TGTGCCAGCACCCTCGGCGGGGAGCTGTTTTTT. It is translated as CASTLGGELFF.

The J gene is TRBJ1-1, the V gene TRBV30, with D perhaps TRBD1 (5 bases). The CDR3 length is 12 residues. CDR1 GTSNPN and CDR2 SVGIG come from the germline V gene (reference sequence). V was clipped by 8 bases and J by 5 bases, with 15 bases between them. The CDR3 reads CALGRGGTEAFF. The CDR3, as DNA: TGTGCCCTCGGGCGGGGGGGTACTGAAGCTTTCTTT.

V gene TRBV5-1 combines with J gene TRBJ1-1; D possibly corresponds to TRBD1 (5 bases). With 6 bases removed from V and 2 bases from J, the gap between germline ends came to 23 bases. The V gene's germline CDR1 is SGHRS and CDR2 YFSETQ. The CDR3 totals 17 residues. Written as DNA, the CDR3 is TGCGCCAGCACCTTTCTCCCATCCGGGACTGTTAACACTGAAGCTTTCTTT. This codes for CASTFLPSGTVNTEAFF.

This chain connects TRBV16 to TRBJ2-1; D unresolved. The CDR3 sequence is 12 residues long. Trimming removed 2 bases at V and 9 bases at J, with 8 bases between. The germline V gene has CDR1 KGHSY and CDR2 FQNENV. The CDR3 region has the DNA TGTGCCAGCAGCCAAGGTGAGATTGAGCAGTTCTTC. Residues: CASSQGEIEQFF.

The chain couples TRBV5-1 to TRBJ1-4, with D unclear. Germline V gene data show CDR1 as SGHRS and CDR2 as YFSETQ. The ends were cut back, 1 base at V and 7 bases at J, with 14 bases in the middle. This CDR3 comprises 15 residues. The CDR3 nucleotides read TGCGCCAGCAGCTTGTCACGGGCGCGGGCTGAAAAACTGTTTTTT. Translated, it gives CASSLSRARAEKLFF.

V is TRBV30 and J is TRBJ2-7, with 9 bases that match TRBD1. With V trimmed by 0 bases and J by 7 bases, 7 bases remained unmatched. Germline-derived CDR1 and CDR2 are GTSNPN and SVGIG (reference sequence). The CDR3 totals 14 residues. This CDR3 is CAWSVGTGFVEQYF. DNA of the CDR3: TGTGCCTGGAGTGTAGGGACAGGGTTTGTAGAGCAGTACTTC.

The rearrangement links TRBV7-2 to TRBJ2-1; D is undetermined. CDR1 and CDR2 (germline): SGHTA, FQGNSA. The CDR3 runs 13 residues. V was trimmed by 3 bases and J by 7 bases, leaving 10 bases between them. CDR3 in DNA: TGTGCCAGCAGCTTGAACAGTAGGAATGAGCAGTTCTTC. Its protein product is CASSLNSRNEQFF.

The rearrangement joins TRBV7-9 to TRBJ1-2; D possibly corresponds to TRBD1 (5 bases). This CDR3 comprises 16 residues. Germline V gives CDR1 SEHNR, CDR2 FQNEAQ (reference sequence). Trimming removed 5 bases at V and 7 bases at J, with 23 bases between. For the CDR3, the DNA is TGTGCCAGCAGCCCGAATCTCAGGGTTCAGATCCCTGGCTACACCTTC. Its protein is CASSPNLRVQIPGYTF.

The chain links TRBV7-6 to TRBJ2-7; D may be TRBD1 (6 bases). Deletions cut 5 bases from V and 5 bases from J, with 13 bases between. The germline gives CDR1 SGHVS, CDR2 FNYEAQ. The CDR3 contains 13 residues. Here the CDR3 reads CASSPQGNHEQYF. For the CDR3, the DNA is TGTGCCAGCAGCCCACAGGGTAACCACGAGCAGTACTTC. Drawing the rest from reference TRBV7-6 and TRBJ2-7, the complete variable domain is GAGVSQSPRYKVTKRGQDVALRCDPISGHVSLYWYRQALGQGPEFLTYFNYEAQQDKSGLPNDRFSAERPEGSISTLTIQRTEQRDSAMYRCASSPQGNHEQYFGPGTRLTVT.

The V gene is TRBV5-1, the J gene TRBJ1-2, with 8 bases matching TRBD1. This CDR3 spans 18 amino acids. With V trimmed by 0 bases and J by 0 bases, 10 bases remained unmatched. CDR1 is SGHRS, CDR2 YFSETQ, per germline. The CDR3 sequence is CASSLGPGQALTNYGYTF. Here the CDR3 DNA reads TGCGCCAGCAGCTTGGGGCCGGGACAGGCACTAACTAACTATGGCTACACCTTC.

V usage is TRBV30 and J usage is TRBJ1-6; 7 bases line up with TRBD1. J lost 9 bases, V lost 4 bases, and 9 bases had no gene match. Germline CDR1 reads GTSNPN; CDR2 reads SVGIG (reference sequence). This CDR3 is 14 amino acids long. The CDR3 region has the DNA TGTGCCTGGACCCTGTTAGGGGGCGGTTCACCCCTCCACTTT. Translating it yields CAWTLLGGGSPLHF.